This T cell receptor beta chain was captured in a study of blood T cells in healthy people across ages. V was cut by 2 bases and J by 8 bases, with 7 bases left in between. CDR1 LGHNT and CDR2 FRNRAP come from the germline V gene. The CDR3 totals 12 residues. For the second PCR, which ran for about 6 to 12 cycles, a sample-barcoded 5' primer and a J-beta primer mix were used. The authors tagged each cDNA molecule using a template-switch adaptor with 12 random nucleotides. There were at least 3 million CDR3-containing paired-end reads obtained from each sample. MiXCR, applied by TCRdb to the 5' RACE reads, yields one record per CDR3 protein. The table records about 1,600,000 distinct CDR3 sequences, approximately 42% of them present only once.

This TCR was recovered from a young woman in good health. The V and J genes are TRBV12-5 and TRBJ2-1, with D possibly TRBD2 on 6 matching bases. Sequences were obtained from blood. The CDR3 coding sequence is TGTGCTAGTGGTTTGTGGGGGGATGAGCAGTTCTTC. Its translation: CASGLWGDEQFF.